Below are 3 T cell receptor beta chains sequenced from a single sample in a study of blood T cell repertoires in COVID-19. Libraries were prepared by immunoSEQ multiplex PCR; TCRdb keeps only in-frame clonotypes and omits some of them. The sample gives under 250,000 clones, nearly 90% of which show up once; 3% to 3.5% is in the top ten. The sequencing input was peripheral blood. The receptors derive from a man younger than 35 with active or convalescent COVID-19.

V usage is TRBV3-1 (or the pseudogene TRBV3-2) and J usage is TRBJ1-2; 11 bases align to TRBD1. V shed 1 base and J 6 bases; nucleotides not matched to a gene: 13. This CDR3 contains 18 residues. The germline gives CDR1 LGHDT, CDR2 YNNKEL (reference sequence). CDR3 coding DNA: TGTGCCAGCAGCCAAGCCTTCGGGACAGGGGGGTTCGTGGATGGCTACACCTTC. This codes for CASSQAFGTGGFVDGYTF.

The chain uses TRBV7-8 and TRBJ2-3; D is unresolved. V was clipped by 2 bases and J by 5 bases, with 14 bases between them. Germline V lookup: CDR1 SGHVS, CDR2 FQNEAQ. This CDR3 has 15 residues. The CDR3 DNA follows: TGTGCCAGCAGCTTATACGGCAGCACAGAAGATACGCAGTATTTT. Protein: CASSLYGSTEDTQYF.

The V and J genes are TRBV19 and TRBJ1-5, with D perhaps TRBD1 (6 bases). V shed 7 bases and J shed 0 bases, with 10 bases lying between them. The germline V gene encodes CDR1 LNHDA and CDR2 SQIVND (reference sequence). CDR3 size: 14 residues. The CDR3 is CASNNRASNQPQHF. The CDR3 DNA reads TGTGCCAGTAATAACAGGGCTAGCAATCAGCCCCAGCATTTT.